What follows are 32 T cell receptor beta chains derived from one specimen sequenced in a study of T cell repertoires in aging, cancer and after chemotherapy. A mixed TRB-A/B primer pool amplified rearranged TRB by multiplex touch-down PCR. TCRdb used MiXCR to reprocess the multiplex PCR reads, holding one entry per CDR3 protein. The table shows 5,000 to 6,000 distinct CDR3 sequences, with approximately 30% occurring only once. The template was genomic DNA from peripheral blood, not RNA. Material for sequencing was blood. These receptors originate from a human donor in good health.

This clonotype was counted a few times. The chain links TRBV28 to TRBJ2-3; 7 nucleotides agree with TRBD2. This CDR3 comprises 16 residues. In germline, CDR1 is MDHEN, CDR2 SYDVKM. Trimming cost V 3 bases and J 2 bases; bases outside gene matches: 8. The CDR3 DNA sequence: TGTGCCAGCAGTTTTGGGCAGCGGGGACCCACAGATACGCAGTATTTT. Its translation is CASSFGQRGPTDTQYF.

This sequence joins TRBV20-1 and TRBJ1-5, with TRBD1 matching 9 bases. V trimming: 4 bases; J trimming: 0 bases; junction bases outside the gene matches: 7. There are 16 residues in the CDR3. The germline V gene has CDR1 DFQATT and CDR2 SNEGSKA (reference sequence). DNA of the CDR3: TGCAGTGCTACCGACAGGGGGACGTATAGCAATCAGCCCCAGCATTTT. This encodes CSATDRGTYSNQPQHF.

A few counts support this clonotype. CDR3 DNA: TGTGCCAGCAGCTTAGACAGGGAAGGTTTCCTCGATGAGCAGTTCTTC. The encoded protein is CASSLDREGFLDEQFF. The genes are TRBV7-2 and TRBJ2-1, with D perhaps matching TRBD1 (6 bases). The length of the CDR3 is 16 residues. The germline V and J ends were trimmed by 1 base and 8 bases, with 18 bases remaining between them. Germline assignment: CDR1 SGHTA and CDR2 FQGNSA.

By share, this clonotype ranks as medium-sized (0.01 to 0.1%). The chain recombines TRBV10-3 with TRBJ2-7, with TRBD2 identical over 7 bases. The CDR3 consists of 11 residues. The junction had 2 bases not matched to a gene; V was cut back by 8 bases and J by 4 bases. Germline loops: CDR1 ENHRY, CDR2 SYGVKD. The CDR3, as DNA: TGTGCCATCGGGGGGGGGTACGAGCAGTACTTC. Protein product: CAIGGGYEQYF.

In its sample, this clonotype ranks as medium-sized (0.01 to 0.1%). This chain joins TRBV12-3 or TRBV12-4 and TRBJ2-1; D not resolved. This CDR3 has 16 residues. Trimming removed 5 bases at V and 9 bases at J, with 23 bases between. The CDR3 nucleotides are TGTGCCAGCAGTCCTTCCGACGAGAATACTACAATTGAGCAGTTCTTC. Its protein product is CASSPSDENTTIEQFF.

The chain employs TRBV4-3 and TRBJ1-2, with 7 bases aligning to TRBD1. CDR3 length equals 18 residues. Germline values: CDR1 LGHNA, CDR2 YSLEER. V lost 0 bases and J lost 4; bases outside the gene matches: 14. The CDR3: CASSQDVPTGDMGYGYTF. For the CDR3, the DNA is TGCGCCAGCAGCCAAGATGTCCCAACAGGGGATATGGGCTATGGCTACACCTTC.

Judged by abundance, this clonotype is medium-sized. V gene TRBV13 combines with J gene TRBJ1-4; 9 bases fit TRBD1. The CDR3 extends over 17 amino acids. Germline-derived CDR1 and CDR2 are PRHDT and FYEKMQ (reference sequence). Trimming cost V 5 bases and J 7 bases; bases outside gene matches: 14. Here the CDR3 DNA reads TGTGCCAGCAGCCCTCCCGGGACAGGGAGTCCCAGTGAAAAACTGTTTTTT. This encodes CASSPPGTGSPSEKLFF.

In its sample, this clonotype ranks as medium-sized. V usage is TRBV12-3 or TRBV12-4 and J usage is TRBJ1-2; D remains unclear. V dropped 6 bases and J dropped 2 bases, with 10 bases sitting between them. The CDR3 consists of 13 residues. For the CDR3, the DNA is TGTGCCAGCAGGGGAGCGGCGAACTATGGCTACACCTTC. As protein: CASRGAANYGYTF.

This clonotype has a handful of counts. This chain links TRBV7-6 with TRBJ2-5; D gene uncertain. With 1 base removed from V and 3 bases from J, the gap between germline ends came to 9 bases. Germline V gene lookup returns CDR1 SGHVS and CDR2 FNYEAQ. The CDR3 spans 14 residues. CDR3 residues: CASSLVPREETQYF. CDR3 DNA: TGTGCCAGCAGCTTAGTCCCCAGAGAAGAGACCCAGTACTTC.

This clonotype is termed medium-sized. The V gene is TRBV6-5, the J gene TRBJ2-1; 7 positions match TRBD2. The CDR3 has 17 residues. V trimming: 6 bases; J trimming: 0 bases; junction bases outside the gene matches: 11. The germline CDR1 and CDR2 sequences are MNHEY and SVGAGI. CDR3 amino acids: CASRRGRGGPSYNEQFF. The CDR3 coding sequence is TGTGCCAGCAGAAGAGGGAGGGGCGGTCCCTCCTACAATGAGCAGTTCTTC.

The CDR3 region is CSASKWSSGGMDTGELFF. Written as DNA, the CDR3 is TGCAGTGCTAGTAAATGGTCTAGCGGGGGGATGGACACCGGGGAGCTGTTTTTT. This rearrangement joins TRBV20-1 to TRBJ2-2; 11 bases align to TRBD2. CDR3 length: 18 residues. The germline gives CDR1 DFQATT, CDR2 SNEGSKA (reference sequence). Unmatched junction bases numbered 12, after V lost 3 bases and J lost 3 bases.

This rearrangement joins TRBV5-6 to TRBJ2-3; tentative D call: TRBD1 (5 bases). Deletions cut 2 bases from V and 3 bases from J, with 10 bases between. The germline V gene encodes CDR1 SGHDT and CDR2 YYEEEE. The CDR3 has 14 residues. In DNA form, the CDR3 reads TGTGCCAGCAGCTTATCAGGGTTGACAGATACGCAGTATTTT. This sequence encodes CASSLSGLTDTQYF. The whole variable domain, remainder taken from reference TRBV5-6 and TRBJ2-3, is DAGVTQSPTHLIKTRGQQVTLRCSPKSGHDTVSWYQQALGQGPQFIFQYYEEEERQRGNFPDRFSGHQFPNYSSELNVNALLLGDSALYLCASSLSGLTDTQYFGPGTRLTVL.

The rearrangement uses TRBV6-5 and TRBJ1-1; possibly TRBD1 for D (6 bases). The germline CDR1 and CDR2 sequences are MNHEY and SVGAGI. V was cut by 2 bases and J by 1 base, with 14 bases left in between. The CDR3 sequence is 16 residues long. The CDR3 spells CASSYTNRAGNTEAFF. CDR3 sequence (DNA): TGTGCCAGCAGTTACACCAACAGGGCCGGGAACACTGAAGCTTTCTTT.

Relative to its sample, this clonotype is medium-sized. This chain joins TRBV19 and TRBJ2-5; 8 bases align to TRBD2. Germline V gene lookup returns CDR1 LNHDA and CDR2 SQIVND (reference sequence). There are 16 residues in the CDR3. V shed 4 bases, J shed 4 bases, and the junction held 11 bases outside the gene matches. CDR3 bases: TGTGCCAGTAGTAGGGAAGCGGGAGTCGTTGGAGAGACCCAGTACTTC. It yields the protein CASSREAGVVGETQYF.

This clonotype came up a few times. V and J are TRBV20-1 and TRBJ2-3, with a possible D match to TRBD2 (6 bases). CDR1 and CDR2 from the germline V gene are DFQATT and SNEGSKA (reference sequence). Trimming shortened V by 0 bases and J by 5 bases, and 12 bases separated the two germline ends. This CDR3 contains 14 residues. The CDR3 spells CSARDREPGDTQYF. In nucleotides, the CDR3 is TGCAGTGCTAGAGATCGGGAGCCGGGAGATACGCAGTATTTT.

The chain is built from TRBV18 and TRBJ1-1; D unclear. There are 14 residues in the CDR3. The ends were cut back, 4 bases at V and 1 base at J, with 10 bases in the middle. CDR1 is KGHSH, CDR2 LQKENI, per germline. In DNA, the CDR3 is TGTGCCAGCTCACTTTACGACACGAACACTGAAGCTTTCTTT. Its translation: CASSLYDTNTEAFF.

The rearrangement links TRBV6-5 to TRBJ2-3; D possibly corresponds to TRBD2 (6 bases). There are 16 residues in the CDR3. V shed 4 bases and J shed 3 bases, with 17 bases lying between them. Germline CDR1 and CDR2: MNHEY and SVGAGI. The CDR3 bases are TGTGCCAGCAGTTTAAGTTGGGGGGAACTGACAGATACGCAGTATTTT. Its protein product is CASSLSWGELTDTQYF.

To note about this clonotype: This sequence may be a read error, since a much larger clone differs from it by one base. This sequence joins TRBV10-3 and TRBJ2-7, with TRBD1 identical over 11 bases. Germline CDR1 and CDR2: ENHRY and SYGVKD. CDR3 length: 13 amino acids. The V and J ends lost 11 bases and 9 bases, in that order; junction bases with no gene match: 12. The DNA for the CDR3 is TGTGCCGCGGCCGGGACAGGGGGTAACGGGCAGTACTTC. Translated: CAAAGTGGNGQYF.

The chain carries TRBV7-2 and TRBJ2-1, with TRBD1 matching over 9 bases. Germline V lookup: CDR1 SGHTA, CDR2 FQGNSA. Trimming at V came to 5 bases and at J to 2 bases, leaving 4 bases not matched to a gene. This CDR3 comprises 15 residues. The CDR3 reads CASSVDRGTYNEQFF. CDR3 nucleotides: TGTGCCAGCAGCGTTGACAGGGGGACCTACAATGAGCAGTTCTTC.

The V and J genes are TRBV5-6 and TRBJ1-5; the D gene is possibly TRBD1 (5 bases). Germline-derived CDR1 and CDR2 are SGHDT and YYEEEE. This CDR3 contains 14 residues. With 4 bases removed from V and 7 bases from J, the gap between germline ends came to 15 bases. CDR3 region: CASSGTPSGQPQHF. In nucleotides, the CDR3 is TGTGCCAGCAGCGGGACCCCGAGCGGACAGCCCCAGCATTTT.

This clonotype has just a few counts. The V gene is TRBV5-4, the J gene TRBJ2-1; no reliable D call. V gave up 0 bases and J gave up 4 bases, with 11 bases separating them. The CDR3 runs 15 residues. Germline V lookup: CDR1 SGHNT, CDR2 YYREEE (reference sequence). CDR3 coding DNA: TGTGCCAGCAGCTTGGACAGCCCAGTTTACAATGAGCAGTTCTTC. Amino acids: CASSLDSPVYNEQFF.

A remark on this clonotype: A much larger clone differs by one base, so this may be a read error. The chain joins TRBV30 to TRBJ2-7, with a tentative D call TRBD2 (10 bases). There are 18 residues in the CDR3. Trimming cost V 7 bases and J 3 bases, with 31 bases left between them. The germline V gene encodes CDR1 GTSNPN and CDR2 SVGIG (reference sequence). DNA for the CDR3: TGTGCCTTGTCCCGGGACAGGGTGAAGGTAGCGGGAGGCTACGAGCAGTACTTC. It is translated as CALSRDRVKVAGGYEQYF.

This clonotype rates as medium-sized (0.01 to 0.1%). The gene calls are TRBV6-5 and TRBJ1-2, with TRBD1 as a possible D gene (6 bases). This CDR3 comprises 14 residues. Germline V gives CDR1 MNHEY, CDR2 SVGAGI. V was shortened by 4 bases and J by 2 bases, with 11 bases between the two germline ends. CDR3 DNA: TGTGCCAGCAGTTGGCGGACAGACAACTATGGCTACACCTTC. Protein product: CASSWRTDNYGYTF.

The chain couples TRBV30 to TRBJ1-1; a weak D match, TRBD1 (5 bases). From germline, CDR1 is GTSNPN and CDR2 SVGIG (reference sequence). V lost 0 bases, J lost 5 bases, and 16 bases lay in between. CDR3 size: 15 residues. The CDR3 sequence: CAWSVRDLRGTEAFF. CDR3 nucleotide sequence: TGTGCCTGGAGTGTACGGGACTTGAGGGGAACTGAAGCTTTCTTT. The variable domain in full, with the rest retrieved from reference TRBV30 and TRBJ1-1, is SQTIHQWPATLVQPVGSPLSLECTVEGTSNPNLYWYRQAAGRGLQLLFYSVGIGQISSEVPQNLSASRPQDRQFILSSKKLLLSDSGFYLCAWSVRDLRGTEAFFGQGTRLTVV.

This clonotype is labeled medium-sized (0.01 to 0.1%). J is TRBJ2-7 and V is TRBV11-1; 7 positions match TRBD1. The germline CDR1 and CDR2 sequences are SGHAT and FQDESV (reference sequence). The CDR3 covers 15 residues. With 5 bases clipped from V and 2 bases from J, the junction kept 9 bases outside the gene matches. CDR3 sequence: CASSHRDSGPYEQYF. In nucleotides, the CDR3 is TGTGCCAGCAGCCACCGGGACAGTGGTCCCTACGAGCAGTACTTC.

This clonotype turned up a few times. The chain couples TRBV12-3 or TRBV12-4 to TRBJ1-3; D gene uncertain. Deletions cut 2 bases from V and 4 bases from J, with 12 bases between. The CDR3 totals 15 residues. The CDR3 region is CASSLTPGSGNTIYF. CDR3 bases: TGTGCCAGCAGTTTAACGCCCGGGTCCGGAAACACCATATATTTT.

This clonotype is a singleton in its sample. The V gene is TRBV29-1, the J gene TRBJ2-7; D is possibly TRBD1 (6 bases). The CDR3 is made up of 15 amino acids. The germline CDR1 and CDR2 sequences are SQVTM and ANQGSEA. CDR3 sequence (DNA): TGCAGTGCCGGTCAAAACAGGGCAACTATCAACGAGCAGTACTTC. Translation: CSAGQNRATINEQYF.

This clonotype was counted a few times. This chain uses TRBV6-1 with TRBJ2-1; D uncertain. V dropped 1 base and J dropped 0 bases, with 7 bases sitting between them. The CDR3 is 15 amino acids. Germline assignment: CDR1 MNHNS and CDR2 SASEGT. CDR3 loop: CASSEVPSSYNEQFF. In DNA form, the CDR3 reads TGTGCCAGCAGTGAAGTACCCAGCTCCTACAATGAGCAGTTCTTC.

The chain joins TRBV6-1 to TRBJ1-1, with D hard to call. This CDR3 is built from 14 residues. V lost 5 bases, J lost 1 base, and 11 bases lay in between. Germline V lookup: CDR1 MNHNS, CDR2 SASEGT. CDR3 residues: CASSTRHGNTEAFF. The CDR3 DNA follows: TGTGCCAGCAGTACTCGACATGGGAACACTGAAGCTTTCTTT.

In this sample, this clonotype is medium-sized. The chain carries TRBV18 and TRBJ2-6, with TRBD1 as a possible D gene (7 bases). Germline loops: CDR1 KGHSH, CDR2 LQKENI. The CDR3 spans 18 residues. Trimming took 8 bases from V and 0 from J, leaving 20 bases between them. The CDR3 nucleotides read TGTGCCAGCCCGCCGGAGGGGGCCGGTTCCTCTGGGGCCAACGTCCTGACTTTC. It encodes CASPPEGAGSSGANVLTF.

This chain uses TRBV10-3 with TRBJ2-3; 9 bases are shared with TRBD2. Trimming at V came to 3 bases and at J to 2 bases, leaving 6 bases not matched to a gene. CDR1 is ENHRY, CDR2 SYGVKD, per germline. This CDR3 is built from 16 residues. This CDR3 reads CAISDSLAGLTDTQYF. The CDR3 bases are TGTGCCATCAGTGATAGTCTAGCGGGACTCACAGATACGCAGTATTTT.

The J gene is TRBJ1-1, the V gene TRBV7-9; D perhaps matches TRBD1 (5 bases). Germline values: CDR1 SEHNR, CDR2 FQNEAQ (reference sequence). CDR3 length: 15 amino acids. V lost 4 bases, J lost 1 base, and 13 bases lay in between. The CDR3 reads CASSSGGRGNTEAFF. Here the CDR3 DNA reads TGTGCCAGCAGCTCGGGGGGGAGAGGGAACACTGAAGCTTTCTTT.